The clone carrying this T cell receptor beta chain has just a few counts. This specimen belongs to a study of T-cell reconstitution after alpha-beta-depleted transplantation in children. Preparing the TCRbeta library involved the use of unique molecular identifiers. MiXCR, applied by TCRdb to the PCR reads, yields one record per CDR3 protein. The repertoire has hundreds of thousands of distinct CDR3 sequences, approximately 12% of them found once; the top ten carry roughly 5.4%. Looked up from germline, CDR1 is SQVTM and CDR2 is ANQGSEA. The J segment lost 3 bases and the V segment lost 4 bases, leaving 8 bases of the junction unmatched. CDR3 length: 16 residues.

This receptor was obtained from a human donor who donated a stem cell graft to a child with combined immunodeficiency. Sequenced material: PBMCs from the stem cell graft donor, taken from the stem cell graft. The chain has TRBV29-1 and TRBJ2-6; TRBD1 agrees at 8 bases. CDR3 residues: CSVVGSGGDGANVLTF. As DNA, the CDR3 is TGCAGCGTTGTCGGTTCAGGGGGCGATGGGGCCAACGTCCTGACTTTC.